The rows below give T cell receptor beta chains drawn from one sample of a study of long-term antiretroviral therapy in people with HIV. Measured with immunoSEQ multiplex PCR; TCRdb has only the in-frame clones, and not every one. Among 15,000 to 20,000 clones listed, roughly nine tenths were seen once. The sequencing used unsorted PBMCs, collected 0.6 years after starting antiretroviral therapy. The receptors were gathered from a woman aged 40 to 50 with HIV. Each CDR3 is given with its conserved first and last residue. A D gene is named only where the DNA matches it firmly. Size values are once, few and many counts, or a class for expanded clones, and some rows have none.

- - TRBJ1-6 15 TRBV5-1 TGCGCCAGCAGCCCCAGGGAGGGGGTAACTTCACCCCTCCACTTT CASSPREGVTSPLHF
- - TRBJ1-1 15 TRBV2 TGTGCCAGCACCCAGGGGCGAACCCGAAACACTGAAGCTTTCTTT CASTQGRTRNTEAFF
few - TRBJ2-7 16 TRBV12-5 TGTGCTAGTGGTTTGTTTACGTTCCCACCACCCTACGAGCAGTACTTC CASGLFTFPPPYEQYF
- - TRBJ1-3 12 TRBV27 TGTGCCAGCCGGGCCGGGGGAAACACCATATATTTT CASRAGGNTIYF
- - TRBJ1-2 14 TRBV19 TGTGCCAGTAGTACCTCGGCAGGGCGCCATGGCTACACCTTC CASSTSAGRHGYTF
- TRBD1 TRBJ1-3 15 TRBV18 TGTGCCAGCTCACCCAAAACAGGGGACGGAAACACCATATATTTT CASSPKTGDGNTIYF
- TRBD1 TRBJ1-6 16 TRBV7-9 TGTGCCAGCAGCCGGGACAGGCTTTCCTATAATTCACCCCTCCACTTT CASSRDRLSYNSPLHF
- - TRBJ1-4 15 TRBV19 TGTGCCAGTAGTATCGGGGGTACAACTAATGAAAAACTGTTTTTT CASSIGGTTNEKLFF
- TRBD1 TRBJ2-7 13 TRBV5-4 TGTGCCAGCGCCGAGGGGGCTGTCAACGAGCAGTACTTC CASAEGAVNEQYF
- - TRBJ1-3 15 TRBV9 TGTGCCAGCCAACGGGGCACCAGCTCTGGAAACACCATATATTTT CASQRGTSSGNTIYF
- - TRBJ1-2 15 TRBV19 TGTGCCAGTAGTATCGTTGGGACCCAGCCCTATGGCTACACCTTC CASSIVGTQPYGYTF
- - TRBJ1-5 15 TRBV5-6 TGTGCCAGCAGCTTGATGGGGAGGAGCAATCAGCCCCAGCATTTT CASSLMGRSNQPQHF
- TRBD1 TRBJ1-1 13 TRBV6-5 TGTGCCAGCAGTCCACTCAGGGGGACTGAAGCTTTCTTT CASSPLRGTEAFF
- TRBD1 TRBJ1-5 14 TRBV7-2 TGTGCCAGCAGCTCCGGGACAGGCCATCAGCCCCAGCATTTT CASSSGTGHQPQHF
- - TRBJ2-7 12 TRBV7-2 TGTGCCAGCAGCTTAGCGCCGGGAGAGCAGTACTTC CASSLAPGEQYF
few - TRBJ2-3 14 TRBV10-3 TGTGCCATCAGTGATCGGGGGTCCACAGATACGCAGTATTTT CAISDRGSTDTQYF
- - TRBJ2-7 13 TRBV25-1 TGTGCCAGCCCTTGTGGGGGAGCCTACGAGCAGTACTTC CASPCGGAYEQYF
- - TRBJ2-3 16 TRBV6-1 TGTGCCAGCAGTGCTACCCCTTCGGGACCCTGGGATACGCAGTATTTT CASSATPSGPWDTQYF
- TRBD2 TRBJ2-5 15 TRBV9 TGTGCCAGCAGCGTAGGCGACCTCGGGAGGGAGACCCAGTACTTC CASSVGDLGRETQYF
medium-sized TRBD2 TRBJ2-3 14 TRBV5-1 TGCGCCAGCAGTGAGCGGGGGAGGACAGATACGCAGTATTTT CASSERGRTDTQYF
- TRBD1 TRBJ2-2 15 TRBV10-3 TGTGCCATCAGAACGACAGGGGGCGTCACCGGGGAGCTGTTTTTT CAIRTTGGVTGELFF
- - TRBJ2-7 15 TRBV6-1 TGTGCCAGCAGTGAATTTTTGGGCAGATCCTACGAGCAGTACTTC CASSEFLGRSYEQYF
- - TRBJ1-3 15 TRBV4-3 TGCGCCAGCAGCCAAGATGATTCCTCTGGAAACACCATATATTTT CASSQDDSSGNTIYF
- - TRBJ2-7 11 TRBV7-2 TGTGCCAGCAGCTCCGCTTCCGAGCAGTACTTC CASSSASEQYF
- TRBD1 TRBJ1-2 17 TRBV10-3 TGTGCCATCAGTGTTACAACCCGACAGGGGCCTAACTATGGCTACACCTTC CAISVTTRQGPNYGYTF
- - TRBJ1-5 12 TRBV19 TGTGCCAGTAGTTTGGGTGGTCAGCCCCAGCATTTT CASSLGGQPQHF
few - TRBJ1-3 16 TRBV5-1 TGCGCCAGCAGCTTGGAGGCGGTTAGAACTGGAAACACCATATATTTT CASSLEAVRTGNTIYF
- TRBD2 TRBJ2-3 16 TRBV5-1 TGCGCCAGCGGACCCCGGACTAGCGGGGGGGCGGGTACGCAGTATTTT CASGPRTSGGAGTQYF
- TRBD1 TRBJ1-2 13 TRBV12-5 TGTGCTAGTGCCCTGGGACAGCTATATGGCTACACCTTC CASALGQLYGYTF
- - TRBJ1-6 16 TRBV5-1 TGCGCCAGCAGCTTGAATTCCCTTTCTTACAATTCACCCCTCCACTTT CASSLNSLSYNSPLHF
- TRBD1 TRBJ2-2 14 TRBV30 TGTGCCTGGAGTAAACAGGGGGTTACCGGGGAGCTGTTTTTT CAWSKQGVTGELFF
- TRBD1 TRBJ2-3 16 TRBV15 TGTGCCACCAGCAGGACACAGGGGGTAATCACAGATACGCAGTATTTT CATSRTQGVITDTQYF
- TRBD2 TRBJ2-1 15 TRBV5-1 TGCGCCAGCAGCAGTTCAGCGGGGGGGCCGAATGAGCAGTTCTTC CASSSSAGGPNEQFF
- TRBD2 TRBJ2-3 16 TRBV4-3 TGCGCCAGCAGCCAAGATCAAGGGAGGGGCACAGATACGCAGTATTTT CASSQDQGRGTDTQYF
- - TRBJ1-5 15 TRBV4-1 TGCGCCAGCAGCCAAGGGCAAGTTCCTGTTCAGCCCCAGCATTTT CASSQGQVPVQPQHF
few - TRBJ1-5 13 TRBV18 TGTGCCAGCTCACGACAGGACAATCAGCCCCAGCATTTT CASSRQDNQPQHF
- - TRBJ1-1 15 TRBV4-2 TGTGCCAGCAGCCTCACATATGGGGCGAACACTGAAGCTTTCTTT CASSLTYGANTEAFF
- - TRBJ1-2 14 TRBV19 TGTGCCACTAACGGACAGTTGTCTAACTATGGCTACACCTTC CATNGQLSNYGYTF
- - TRBJ2-1 16 TRBV18 TGTGCCAGCTCACCACCGGGCGGAAGCTCCTACAATGAGCAGTTCTTC CASSPPGGSSYNEQFF
- TRBD1 TRBJ2-3 18 TRBV6-1 TGTGCCAGCAGTGAAGGAATCCCCTCACGGACAGGGGAAGATACGCAGTATTTT CASSEGIPSRTGEDTQYF
- - TRBJ2-7 17 TRBV4-3 TGCGCCAGCAGCCAAGAATATGCAGGGTATGAATCCTACGAGCAGTACTTC CASSQEYAGYESYEQYF
once - TRBJ1-1 11 TRBV25-1 TGTGCCAGCAGCAAAGGAGGGGAAGCTTTCTTT CASSKGGEAFF
- TRBD1 TRBJ2-7 13 TRBV7-6 TGTGCCAGCAGCTCCGGGACAGGGGACGAGCAGTACTTC CASSSGTGDEQYF
- TRBD1 TRBJ1-6 15 TRBV9 TGTGCCAGCAGCGCCGGGACAGGTCTAAATTCACCCCTCCACTTT CASSAGTGLNSPLHF
- - TRBJ2-6 16 TRBV18 TGTGCCAGCTCACCACCGGGGGGCGCTGGGGCCAACGTCCTGACTTTC CASSPPGGAGANVLTF
once - TRBJ2-7 16 TRBV4-3 TGCGCCAGCAGCCAAGATCCCGGGGCCAGCACCTACGAGCAGTACTTC CASSQDPGASTYEQYF
- TRBD1 TRBJ2-7 13 TRBV6-6 TGTGCCGCAGGACAGGGGCGCTCCTACGAGCAGTACTTC CAAGQGRSYEQYF
- - TRBJ1-1 16 TRBV15 TGTGCCACCAGCACAGAAAACCTTGGGACCTCGACTGAAGCTTTCTTT CATSTENLGTSTEAFF
- - TRBJ1-5 13 TRBV29-1 TGCAGCGTCCGGGCTCAGAAAAATCAGCCCCAGCATTTT CSVRAQKNQPQHF
- TRBD1 TRBJ2-7 14 TRBV5-1 TGCGCCAGCAGCCTCCAGACAGGGTCCTACGAGCAGTACTTC CASSLQTGSYEQYF
- TRBD1 TRBJ1-1 17 TRBV19 TGTGCCAGTAGTAAATACGCCGACACAACAGGGGGCACTGAAGCTTTCTTT CASSKYADTTGGTEAFF
- TRBD1 TRBJ2-7 17 TRBV19 TGTGCCAGTAGTATAGAACTCGAGAGGGGGCTGTGGGGCGAGCAGTACTTC CASSIELERGLWGEQYF
- TRBD1 TRBJ2-3 16 TRBV19 TGTGCCAGTAGTACAAACCGGGACAGGGGGCCAGATACGCAGTATTTT CASSTNRDRGPDTQYF
once - TRBJ1-4 14 TRBV5-6 TGTGCCAGCAGCCTTCAGGGGAACTATGAAAAACTGTTTTTT CASSLQGNYEKLFF